A selection of T cell receptor beta chains follows, all from one sample in a study of blood T cell repertoires in COVID-19. This table comes from immunoSEQ multiplex PCR, and its TCRdb copy is limited to in-frame clones, with some not included. The sample has more than 60,000 clones; almost 85% are singletons. Sequenced: peripheral blood. The receptors stem from a human donor in a cohort sampled during active COVID-19. CDR3s include the opening cysteine and the closing phenylalanine or tryptophan. D genes are given only for firm matches. A row's size may be missing; if present it is once, few, many or a size class.

len	d_gene	abundance	v_gene	j_gene	CDR3aa	CDR3nt
14	.	.	TRBV28	TRBJ1-1	CASILSGVPTEAFF	TGTGCCAGCATACTTTCAGGGGTCCCCACTGAAGCTTTCTTT
14	.	few	TRBV4-2	TRBJ2-7	CASSQEGIAYEQYF	TGTGCCAGCAGCCAGGAGGGAATAGCCTACGAGCAGTACTTC
14	.	.	TRBV3-1/TRBV3-2	TRBJ1-6	CASSQGAWDSPLHF	TGTGCCAGCAGCCAGGGGGCATGGGATTCACCCCTCCACTTT
18	TRBD2	.	TRBV19	TRBJ2-5	CASSIDPPGRGAVETQYF	TGTGCCAGTAGTATAGATCCCCCCGGGCGGGGGGCGGTAGAGACCCAGTACTTC
17	.	.	TRBV5-6	TRBJ1-4	CASSVTPGQTTNEKLFF	TGTGCCAGCAGCGTAACTCCGGGACAAACAACTAATGAAAAACTGTTTTTT
16	TRBD2	.	TRBV7-2	TRBJ2-5	CASSTTSGGAGETQYF	TGTGCCAGCAGCACAACTAGCGGGGGGGCCGGGGAGACCCAGTACTTC
15	.	.	TRBV7-2	TRBJ2-3	CASSLKSGRTDTQYF	TGTGCCAGCAGCTTAAAGTCAGGGCGCACAGATACGCAGTATTTT
14	TRBD1	few	TRBV30	TRBJ1-2	CAWSGGQGAGGYTF	TGTGCCTGGAGTGGGGGACAGGGGGCTGGCGGCTACACCTTC
14	.	once	TRBV7-2	TRBJ2-2	CASSFVEGTGELFF	TGTGCCAGCAGCTTTGTAGAGGGCACCGGGGAGCTGTTTTTT
15	TRBD1	.	TRBV7-8	TRBJ1-4	CASRAARTGNEKLFF	TGTGCCAGCAGAGCTGCCCGGACAGGGAATGAAAAACTGTTTTTT
13	.	.	TRBV5-1	TRBJ2-5	CASSLDRRETQYF	TGCGCCAGCAGCTTGGACCGGCGGGAGACCCAGTACTTC
12	.	.	TRBV24-1	TRBJ2-7	CATSDVDRRQYF	TGTGCCACCAGTGATGTAGACAGAAGGCAGTACTTC
14	TRBD1	.	TRBV2	TRBJ2-2	CASSPDRPTGELFF	TGTGCCAGCAGCCCGGACAGGCCCACCGGGGAGCTGTTTTTT
15	TRBD1	once	TRBV28	TRBJ1-4	CASRPNRGRGEKLFF	TGTGCCAGCAGACCGAACAGGGGGCGCGGTGAAAAACTGTTTTTT
15	.	.	TRBV5-4	TRBJ2-1	CASSSTPSSYNEQFF	TGTGCCAGCAGCTCGACTCCGAGCTCCTACAATGAGCAGTTCTTC
13	TRBD2	.	TRBV7-2	TRBJ2-5	CASSLGGRETQYF	TGTGCCAGCAGCTTGGGAGGGAGGGAGACCCAGTACTTC
16	TRBD1	.	TRBV4-3	TRBJ1-4	CASSHSPGQGGEKLFF	TGCGCCAGCAGCCACTCTCCGGGACAGGGTGGGGAAAAACTGTTTTTT
15	.	few	TRBV7-9	TRBJ2-3	CAYPGLGGSTDTQYF	TGTGCCTATCCCGGGTTGGGCGGGAGCACAGATACGCAGTATTTT
15	TRBD1	.	TRBV7-2	TRBJ2-7	CASSLGQASSYEQYF	TGTGCCAGCAGCCTCGGACAGGCGAGCTCCTACGAGCAGTACTTC
15	.	.	TRBV7-9	TRBJ2-1	CASSLEGMANNEQFF	TGTGCCAGCAGCTTAGAGGGGATGGCCAACAATGAGCAGTTCTTC
14	.	.	TRBV6-5	TRBJ2-7	CASSPLGGVYEQYF	TGTGCCAGCAGCCCCCTCGGTGGTGTCTACGAGCAGTACTTC
13	.	.	TRBV5-1	TRBJ1-5	CASSLGLNQPQHF	TGCGCCAGCAGCTTAGGACTCAATCAGCCCCAGCATTTT
16	.	.	TRBV7-8	TRBJ2-1	CASSPGGDWSYNEQFF	TGTGCCAGCAGCCCAGGAGGGGATTGGTCCTACAATGAGCAGTTCTTC
14	.	.	TRBV10-3	TRBJ1-2	CAISDPGKNNGYTF	TGTGCCATCAGTGACCCAGGGAAAAACAATGGCTACACCTTC
16	.	.	TRBV6-2/TRBV6-3	TRBJ1-1	CASSYFAHPGVTEAFF	TGTGCCAGCAGTTACTTCGCACACCCGGGGGTCACTGAAGCTTTCTTT
15	TRBD1	.	TRBV18	TRBJ1-6	CASSPRTGANSPLHF	TGTGCCAGCTCACCTCGGACAGGGGCGAATTCACCCCTCCACTTT
15	TRBD1	.	TRBV10-3	TRBJ2-2	CAIRSGTGGPGELFF	TGTGCCATCAGGTCCGGGACAGGGGGCCCCGGGGAGCTGTTTTTT
15	TRBD1	.	TRBV7-2	TRBJ1-3	CASSSQGGSGNTIYF	TGTGCCAGCAGCTCACAGGGGGGCTCTGGAAACACCATATATTTT
14	.	.	TRBV11-3	TRBJ2-5	CASSSDTFSGTQYF	TGTGCCAGCAGCTCGGACACCTTTTCTGGGACCCAGTACTTC
13	.	.	TRBV6-2/TRBV6-3	TRBJ2-1	CASSAAGPYEQFF	TGTGCCAGCAGCGCGGCGGGCCCCTATGAGCAGTTCTTC
18	.	.	TRBV19	TRBJ1-4	CASSRKKGGARSNEKLFF	TGTGCCAGTAGTCGTAAGAAAGGGGGGGCGCGGAGTAATGAAAAACTGTTTTTT
14	.	.	TRBV7-9	TRBJ1-6	CASSFSAGDSPLHF	TGTGCCAGCAGCTTTTCGGCAGGGGATTCACCCCTCCACTTT
15	TRBD1	.	TRBV6-5	TRBJ2-3	CASSPQGGSTDTQYF	TGTGCCAGCAGTCCACAGGGGGGAAGCACAGATACGCAGTATTTT
12	TRBD1	.	TRBV30	TRBJ2-4	CAWALGQNIQYF	TGTGCCTGGGCCTTGGGACAGAACATTCAGTACTTC
15	TRBD2	.	TRBV27	TRBJ2-1	CASSLFSGAYNEQFF	TGTGCCAGCAGTTTATTCAGCGGGGCCTACAATGAGCAGTTCTTC
13	.	.	TRBV18	TRBJ1-1	CASSLGLDTEAFF	TGTGCCAGCTCACTGGGACTTGACACTGAAGCTTTCTTT
15	.	few	TRBV9	TRBJ2-1	CASSVGHATSDEQFF	TGTGCCAGCAGCGTAGGGCACGCGACATCGGATGAGCAGTTCTTC
13	.	.	TRBV11-3	TRBJ1-1	CASSFQMNTEAFF	TGTGCCAGCAGCTTTCAAATGAACACTGAAGCTTTCTTT
12	.	.	TRBV24-1	TRBJ2-7	CATSGAGREQYF	TGTGCCACCAGTGGGGCAGGGCGCGAGCAGTACTTC
14	.	.	TRBV7-2	TRBJ1-1	CASSLAEPNTEAFF	TGTGCCAGCAGCTTAGCTGAGCCAAACACTGAAGCTTTCTTT
13	.	many	TRBV14	TRBJ1-1	CASSPRGPTEAFF	TGTGCCAGCAGCCCCAGGGGACCCACTGAAGCTTTCTTT
12	.	.	TRBV18	TRBJ2-1	CASSSYGNEQFF	TGTGCCAGCTCATCGTACGGCAATGAGCAGTTCTTC
13	TRBD1	once	TRBV19	TRBJ1-1	CASSSTGDTEAFF	TGTGCCAGTAGTTCCACAGGGGACACTGAAGCTTTCTTT
15	.	.	TRBV7-9	TRBJ2-1	CASSSREQGDNEQFF	TGTGCCAGCAGCTCCCGGGAACAGGGTGATAATGAGCAGTTCTTC
16	.	.	TRBV7-2	TRBJ2-3	CASSFVGAGATDTQYF	TGTGCCAGCAGCTTCGTAGGGGCGGGGGCCACAGATACGCAGTATTTT
16	.	many	TRBV27	TRBJ2-2	CASSLLAVLNTGELFF	TGTGCCAGCAGTTTACTGGCGGTATTAAACACCGGGGAGCTGTTTTTT
13	.	once	TRBV16	TRBJ1-1	CASSPGGGPEAFF	TGTGCCAGCAGCCCTGGCGGGGGGCCTGAAGCTTTCTTT
15	TRBD1	.	TRBV5-6	TRBJ1-2	CASSASTGVVYGYTF	TGTGCCAGCAGCGCAAGCACAGGGGTGGTCTATGGCTACACCTTC
13	TRBD1	.	TRBV3-1/TRBV3-2	TRBJ2-3	CASRAGGGDTQYF	TGTGCCAGCAGGGCAGGGGGCGGAGATACGCAGTATTTT
14	TRBD1	.	TRBV7-2	TRBJ2-7	CASSAYRGPYEQYF	TGTGCCAGCAGCGCGTACAGGGGGCCCTACGAGCAGTACTTC